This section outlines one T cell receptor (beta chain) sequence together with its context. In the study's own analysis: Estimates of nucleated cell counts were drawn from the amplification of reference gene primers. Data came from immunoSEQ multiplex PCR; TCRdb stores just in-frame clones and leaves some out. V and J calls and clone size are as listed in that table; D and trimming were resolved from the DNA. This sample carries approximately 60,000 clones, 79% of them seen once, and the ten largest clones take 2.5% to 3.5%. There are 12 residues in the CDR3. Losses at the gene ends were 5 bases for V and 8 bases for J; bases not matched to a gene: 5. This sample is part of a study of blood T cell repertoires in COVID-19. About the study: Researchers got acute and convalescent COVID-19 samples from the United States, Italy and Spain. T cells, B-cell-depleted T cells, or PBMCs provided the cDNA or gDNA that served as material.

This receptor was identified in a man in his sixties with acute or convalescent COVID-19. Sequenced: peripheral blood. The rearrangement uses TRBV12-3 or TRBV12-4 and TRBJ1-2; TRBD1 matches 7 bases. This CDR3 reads CASSPDREGYTF. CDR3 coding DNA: TGTGCCAGCAGTCCCGACAGGGAGGGCTACACCTTC.